This T cell receptor beta chain was sequenced in a study of CD8 T cells in Susac syndrome. With random hexamers, roughly 0.45 to 1 ug RNA was reverse transcribed. The CDR3 of TCR beta was amplified by immunoSEQ multiplex PCR across 54 Vbeta and 13 Jbeta. TCRdb re-analysed the immunoSEQ multiplex PCR reads in MiXCR, keeping a single row per CDR3 protein. The sample has roughly 200,000 distinct CDR3 sequences; 90% to 95% are singletons. Trimming stripped 6 bases from V and 0 bases from J, with 12 bases between. CDR1 is DFQATT, CDR2 SNEGSKA, per germline (reference sequence). The CDR3 has 14 amino acids. TCR beta was sequenced from blood CD8+ and CD4+ T cells.

The specimen sequenced was CD4+ T cells from PBMCs. This TCR derives from a human donor with Susac syndrome. The J gene is TRBJ1-3, the V gene TRBV20-1; no clear D. The CDR3 sequence: CSATPPISGNTIYF. CDR3 DNA sequence: TGCAGTGCCACCCCACCCATCTCTGGAAACACCATATATTTT.